The present entry profiles one T cell receptor (beta chain) with its context. No antigen is known for it. The entirety of the isolated RNA underwent reverse transcription, so expressed TCRB transcripts were sequenced. Regulatory, naive and central memory T cell samples averaged around 3.9 million reads. TCRdb's copy holds only in-frame clones and misses some; the assay was immunoSEQ multiplex PCR. Counted here are approximately 730,000 clones, under 15% occurring once; the ten biggest clones make up about 0.02%. This sample is drawn from a study of beta chain features in type 1 diabetes. General study results and limits: Shorter TCRB CDR3s, moderately but significantly so, marked every one of the four CD4+ subsets in Type 1 diabetes patients. The study found fewer insertions and more deletions at VDJ junctions in type 1 diabetes patients.

The sequence derives from a man younger than 35 with type 1 diabetes. Sequencing was performed on naive CD4+ T cells from blood.

CDR3 sequence (DNA): TGCAGCGTTTGTGACAGTTATACTGAAGCTTTCTTT. It encodes CSVCDSYTEAFF. The rearrangement links TRBV29-1 to TRBJ1-1; the D gene is possibly TRBD1 (5 bases). The CDR3 extends over 12 amino acids. V lost 5 bases and J lost 5, with 12 bases in between. Germline CDR1 reads SQVTM; CDR2 reads ANQGSEA.